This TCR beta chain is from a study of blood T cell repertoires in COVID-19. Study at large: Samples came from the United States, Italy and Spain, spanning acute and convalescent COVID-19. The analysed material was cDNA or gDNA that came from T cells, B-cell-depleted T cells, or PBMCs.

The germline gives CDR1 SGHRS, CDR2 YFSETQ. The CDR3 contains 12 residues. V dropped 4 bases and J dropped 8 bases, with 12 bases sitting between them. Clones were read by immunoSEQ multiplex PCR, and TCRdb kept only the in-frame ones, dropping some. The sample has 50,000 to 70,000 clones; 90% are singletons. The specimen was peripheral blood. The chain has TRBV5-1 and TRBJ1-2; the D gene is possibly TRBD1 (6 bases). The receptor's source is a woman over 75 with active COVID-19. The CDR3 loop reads CASSPQGSGYTF. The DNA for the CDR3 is TGCGCCAGCAGCCCCCAGGGGAGCGGCTACACCTTC.